These 25 T cell receptor beta chains came from one sample sequenced in a study of identical twins. TCRdb re-derived calls from the 5' RACE reads in MiXCR, one entry per CDR3 protein. Of roughly 630,000 distinct CDR3 sequences in the sample, roughly 6.6% were seen once. The sample was also reused in another study, on yellow fever vaccine responses in identical twins.

Sequences were obtained from PBMCs. The receptors here all came from a woman in her late teens or twenties in good health.

This clonotype was seen more than once but under ten times. The genes are TRBV11-2 and TRBJ2-1; TRBD1 might be the D (5 bases). V gave up 1 base and J gave up 10 bases, with 11 bases separating them. Looked up from germline, CDR1 is SGHAT and CDR2 is FQNNGV. CDR3 length: 13 residues. The CDR3 here is CASSLVTAPEQFF. CDR3 in DNA: TGTGCCAGCAGCTTAGTGACAGCCCCGGAGCAGTTCTTC.

The rearrangement links TRBV5-1 to TRBJ1-1; D is possibly TRBD1 (5 bases). The germline V gene encodes CDR1 SGHRS and CDR2 YFSETQ. V was cut by 1 base and J by 8 bases, with 9 bases left in between. This CDR3 contains 12 residues. The CDR3 coding sequence is TGCGCCAGCAGCTTGCGGGGGATGGAAGCTTTCTTT. The encoded protein is CASSLRGMEAFF.

This clonotype was counted a few times. The J gene is TRBJ1-4, the V gene TRBV5-1; D uncertain. In germline, CDR1 is SGHRS, CDR2 YFSETQ. Deletions cut 5 bases from V and 11 bases from J, with 16 bases between. The CDR3 is 13 amino acids. The CDR3 coding sequence is TGCGCCAGCAGAGGTGTGATTAGCGGGAAACTGTTTTTT. Translated: CASRGVISGKLFF.

This sequence joins TRBV29-1 and TRBJ2-1, with 10 bases fitting TRBD1. V gave up 3 bases and J gave up 7 bases; unmatched junction bases: 3. The CDR3 is 13 residues long. Germline CDR1 reads SQVTM; CDR2 reads ANQGSEA. The CDR3 reads CSVEGDRGNEQFF. The CDR3 bases are TGCAGCGTTGAGGGGGACAGGGGAAATGAGCAGTTCTTC.

This clonotype was counted ten times or more. This chain connects TRBV7-9 to TRBJ1-6; D ambiguous. V was cut by 5 bases and J by 12 bases, with 14 bases left in between. The CDR3 sequence is 13 residues long. Germline V lookup: CDR1 SEHNR, CDR2 FQNEAQ (reference sequence). The CDR3 DNA reads as TGTGCCAGCAGCCCTAGGACCTGGGGACCCCTCCACTTT. It is translated as CASSPRTWGPLHF.

This clonotype has just a few counts. The chain couples TRBV20-1 to TRBJ1-5, with 7 positions matching TRBD1. The V segment lost 4 bases and the J segment 2 bases; nucleotides outside the gene matches: 8. Germline CDR1 reads DFQATT; CDR2 reads SNEGSKA (reference sequence). The CDR3 covers 15 residues. CDR3 DNA: TGCAGTGCTACTCGACAGGGAAAGGGCAATCAGCCCCAGCATTTT. It encodes CSATRQGKGNQPQHF.

This chain joins TRBV4-1 and TRBJ2-1; D may be TRBD2 (7 bases). V gave up 0 bases and J gave up 9 bases, with 21 bases separating them. CDR1 is MGHRA, CDR2 YSYEKL, per germline. The CDR3 is 17 residues long. CDR3 bases: TGCGCCAGCAGCCAAGATTATCATCTGGGGGAGGGGGGTGAGCAGTTCTTC. Translating gives CASSQDYHLGEGGEQFF.

The gene calls are TRBV29-1 and TRBJ1-1; D is unresolved. V was clipped by 3 bases and J by 8 bases, with 4 bases between them. Germline V lookup: CDR1 SQVTM, CDR2 ANQGSEA. The CDR3 runs to 9 residues. CDR3: CSVDSEAFF. The CDR3 DNA reads TGCAGCGTTGACTCGGAAGCTTTCTTT.

This sequence joins TRBV10-3 and TRBJ1-6; TRBD1 is a possible D gene (5 bases). The CDR3 has 15 amino acids. The germline CDR1 and CDR2 sequences are ENHRY and SYGVKD. The ends were cut back, 4 bases at V and 10 bases at J, with 17 bases in the middle. The CDR3 DNA sequence: TGTGCCATCAGTGGTCGAGAGGGGACGACGTCACCCCTCCACTTT. Encoded protein: CAISGREGTTSPLHF.

This clonotype was counted only a few times. The rearrangement joins TRBV5-1 to TRBJ1-1; 9 bases align to TRBD1. Losses at the gene ends were 4 bases for V and 1 base for J; bases not matched to a gene: 11. Germline loops: CDR1 SGHRS, CDR2 YFSETQ. There are 17 residues in the CDR3. The chain's CDR3 is CASSLRTGDHPNTEAFF. The CDR3 DNA reads TGCGCCAGCAGCCTGAGGACAGGGGATCACCCGAACACTGAAGCTTTCTTT.

The CDR3 loop reads CASIRDKGSYEQYV. CDR3 nucleotides: TGTGCCAGCATTAGGGACAAGGGCTCCTACGAGCAGTACGTC. This chain joins TRBV6-5 and TRBJ2-7; tentatively, D is TRBD1 (6 bases). Germline V gene sequence: CDR1 MNHEY, CDR2 SVGAGI. V was trimmed by 7 bases and J by 0 bases, leaving 13 bases between them. The CDR3 length is 14 residues.

This clonotype came up many times. This rearrangement joins TRBV28 to TRBJ2-3; 8 bases agree with TRBD2. The J segment lost 3 bases and the V segment lost 9 bases, leaving 17 bases of the junction unmatched. The CDR3 covers 17 residues. Germline CDR1 MDHEN, CDR2 SYDVKM. CDR3 region: CASIRPSGSTGTDTQYF. The CDR3 region has the DNA TGTGCCAGTATCCGCCCGAGCGGGAGTACTGGTACAGATACGCAGTATTTT.

This clonotype came up many times. This chain joins TRBV29-1 and TRBJ1-1; D remains ambiguous. This CDR3 contains 12 residues. Trimming shortened V by 3 bases and J by 5 bases, and 10 bases separated the two germline ends. Germline V lookup: CDR1 SQVTM, CDR2 ANQGSEA. In nucleotides, the CDR3 is TGCAGCGTTGATAGTGCGGGGACTGAAGCTTTCTTT. Residues: CSVDSAGTEAFF.

The rearrangement links TRBV29-1 to TRBJ2-1; TRBD1 might be the D (6 bases). The CDR3 loop spans 15 amino acids. The V and J ends lost 3 bases and 2 bases respectively, with 14 bases between them. From germline, CDR1 is SQVTM and CDR2 ANQGSEA. The CDR3 spells CSVDTDSLTYNEQFF. CDR3 DNA sequence: TGCAGCGTTGACACGGACAGCCTTACCTACAATGAGCAGTTCTTC.

This clonotype was seen only a few times. J is TRBJ1-3 and V is TRBV12-3 or TRBV12-4; D is unclear. V lost 7 bases and J 0 bases, leaving 13 bases between the germline ends. The CDR3 is made up of 15 amino acids. The CDR3 DNA sequence: TGTGCCAGCACCCCCGGCAGGAGCTCTGGAAACACCATATATTTT. This codes for CASTPGRSSGNTIYF.

V usage is TRBV10-1 and J usage is TRBJ2-1, with D perhaps matching TRBD1 or TRBD2 (6 bases each). The V and J ends lost 4 bases and 6 bases respectively, with 10 bases between them. Per germline, CDR1 WNHNN and CDR2 SYGVQD (reference sequence). The CDR3 covers 13 residues. DNA for the CDR3: TGCGCCAGCAGTGGATGGGGGGCCAATGAGCAGTTCTTC. It encodes CASSGWGANEQFF.

This clonotype showed up many times. CDR3 sequence (DNA): TGTGCCAGCAGGAAAGGACGTCCCGGGGAGCTGTTTTTT. Translated: CASRKGRPGELFF. This chain uses TRBV7-9 with TRBJ2-2; D remains unclear. CDR3 size: 13 residues. Deletions cut 6 bases from V and 6 bases from J, with 11 bases between. CDR1 is SEHNR and CDR2 is FQNEAQ in the germline V gene (reference sequence).

This clonotype was picked up many times. The chain recombines TRBV24-1 with TRBJ1-5; D is uncertain. Between the trimmed V and J ends, which lost 1 base and 3 bases, there was a span of 6 bases. This CDR3 contains 14 residues. Germline assignment: CDR1 KGHDR and CDR2 SFDVKD. In DNA form, the CDR3 reads TGTGCCACCAGTGATTTTGGGAACAATCAGCCCCAGCATTTT. It translates to CATSDFGNNQPQHF.

At least ten counts were recorded for this clonotype. The chain's CDR3 is CASRHGLNTDTQYF. In nucleotides, the CDR3 is TGCGCCAGCAGGCACGGACTGAACACAGATACGCAGTATTTT. The chain is built from TRBV5-1 and TRBJ2-3; the D gene is possibly TRBD2 (5 bases). V gave up 5 bases and J gave up 2 bases, with 12 bases separating them. Germline loops: CDR1 SGHRS, CDR2 YFSETQ. The CDR3 has 14 residues.

This clonotype was seen many times. The chain is built from TRBV12-3 or TRBV12-4 and TRBJ2-7; TRBD2 might be the D (5 bases). The CDR3 is 15 residues long. The V end lost 2 bases, the J end lost 4 bases, and 15 bases lay between the germline ends. The CDR3: CASSLPSGSRYEQYF. The CDR3 nucleotides read TGTGCCAGCAGTTTACCCTCGGGGAGTCGGTACGAGCAGTACTTC.

This chain uses TRBV14 with TRBJ2-5; TRBD1 matches at 7 bases. This CDR3 has 15 amino acids. J was trimmed by 2 bases and V by 3 bases; bases with no gene match: 6. Germline CDR1 and CDR2: SGHDN and FVKESK. The CDR3: CASSHNRGGQETQYF. CDR3 DNA: TGTGCCAGCAGCCATAACAGGGGCGGACAAGAGACCCAGTACTTC.

This clonotype was seen only a few times. The chain combines TRBV7-9 with TRBJ2-1, with a weak D call TRBD2 (6 bases). Germline V lookup: CDR1 SEHNR, CDR2 FQNEAQ (reference sequence). Trimming took 7 bases from V and 8 from J, leaving 18 bases between them. This CDR3 has 14 amino acids. The CDR3 DNA is TGTGCCAGCACCCTGGAGGGCCGGTTCTATGAGCAGTTCTTC. Translation gives CASTLEGRFYEQFF.

In its sample, this clonotype was seen a few times. The genes are TRBV5-6 and TRBJ2-6; D call uncertain. V lost 4 bases, J lost 3 bases, and 17 bases lay in between. Germline loops: CDR1 SGHDT, CDR2 YYEEEE. There are 17 residues in the CDR3. The CDR3 DNA is TGTGCCAGCAGCATTGGCGGCCCCTTTGGTGGGGCCAACGTCCTGACTTTC. Translating it yields CASSIGGPFGGANVLTF.

J is TRBJ2-3 and V is TRBV20-1; D uncertain. Germline values: CDR1 DFQATT, CDR2 SNEGSKA (reference sequence). The length of the CDR3 is 16 residues. V lost 2 bases and J 5 bases, leaving 20 bases between the germline ends. CDR3 bases: TGCAGTGCTAGACGTTCTCGGGTCGTCACCGGAGATACGCAGTATTTT. Its translation is CSARRSRVVTGDTQYF.

The genes are TRBV20-1 and TRBJ1-1; maybe TRBD1 (6 bases). With 3 bases removed from V and 6 bases from J, the gap between germline ends came to 8 bases. The CDR3 runs 11 residues. Per germline, CDR1 DFQATT and CDR2 SNEGSKA (reference sequence). CDR3 DNA sequence: TGCAGTGCTAGCGGGGGGCCTGAAGCTTTCTTT. Translating it yields CSASGGPEAFF.